This record concerns one T cell receptor beta chain sequence. No antigen is known for it. An end of the junction differs from the germline gene, which may be a read error. The record originates from a study of shared clonotypes between healthy human individuals. The length of the CDR3 is 14 residues. Germline values: CDR1 LGHNA, CDR2 YSLEER. Study-level results: How much donors shared clonotypes was expected to be affected by sequencing depth. Represented diversity (both genetic and exposure-history) was limited by the small number of donors. Sharing across a handful of donors was seen in about 5% of naive CD4 clonotypes.

Clones were sequenced by immunoSEQ multiplex PCR, and TCRdb holds only the in-frame ones, with some missing. This sample has about 980,000 clones, with 76% found just once. The sequenced sample consisted of memory CD4+ T cells sorted from blood. Regarding subset: CD45RA-negative fraction. This sequence joins TRBV4-3 and TRBJ2-7; D is undetermined. The receptor was derived from a man between 18 and 35 years old in good health. The CDR3 bases are TGCGTCAGCAGCCAAGATCCCGGATCCTACGAGCAGTACTTC. Translated: CVSSQDPGSYEQYF.